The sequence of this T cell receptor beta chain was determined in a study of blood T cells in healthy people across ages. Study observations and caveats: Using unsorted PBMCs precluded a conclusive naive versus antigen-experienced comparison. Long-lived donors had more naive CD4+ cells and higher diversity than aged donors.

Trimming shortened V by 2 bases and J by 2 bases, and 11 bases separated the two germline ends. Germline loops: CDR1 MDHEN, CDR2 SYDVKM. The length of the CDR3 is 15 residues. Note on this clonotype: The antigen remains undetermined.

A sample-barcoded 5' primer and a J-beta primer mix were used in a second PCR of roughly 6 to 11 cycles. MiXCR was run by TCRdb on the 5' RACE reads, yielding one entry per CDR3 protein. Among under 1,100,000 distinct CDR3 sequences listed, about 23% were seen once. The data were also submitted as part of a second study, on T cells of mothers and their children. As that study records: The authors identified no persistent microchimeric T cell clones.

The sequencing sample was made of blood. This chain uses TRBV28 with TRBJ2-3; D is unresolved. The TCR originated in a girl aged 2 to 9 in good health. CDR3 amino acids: CASSLVTPTTDTQYF. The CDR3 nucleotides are TGTGCCAGCAGTTTAGTAACCCCCACCACAGATACGCAGTATTTT.